This TCR beta chain is drawn from a study of CD8 T cells in ankylosing spondylitis. Study results and caveats: Among TCR beta sequences, a motif of eight highly homologous variants appeared characteristic of ankylosing spondylitis blood. From matched ankylosing spondylitis synovial fluid, disease-linked clones were reportedly recovered at significantly enriched levels. Prior literature has documented some motif variants in synovial fluid and blood from reactive arthritis.

Each TCR beta library was made by quantitative 5'-RACE that incorporated molecular barcodes. TCRdb recomputed calls from the 5' RACE reads with MiXCR, one row per CDR3 protein. This sample has around 340,000 distinct CDR3 sequences, with 20% to 25% found just once. Worth noting for this clonotype: Antigen: not known.

The CDR3 has 15 amino acids. From germline, CDR1 is LGHDT and CDR2 YNNKEL (reference sequence). Trimming at V came to 4 bases and at J to 5 bases, leaving 8 bases not matched to a gene. The sample consisted of blood, either unsorted or a sorted T cell fraction (not recorded which). This chain links TRBV3-1 with TRBJ2-1, with TRBD2 matching 7 bases. This clonotype was obtained from a male donor with ankylosing spondylitis or in good health (not recorded which). CDR3 residues: CASSPTGGLNNEQFF. The DNA of the CDR3 is TGTGCCAGCAGCCCAACCGGGGGACTAAACAATGAGCAGTTCTTC.